This TCR beta chain was recovered during a study of beta chain features in type 1 diabetes (dated by TCRdb to 2016 to 2018). Study-level background: Mean age, gender distribution, total cell number and subset yield did not differ between patients and healthy donors. A total of about 100 million sorted cells were examined across all samples, and RNA yield correlated strongly with the number of cells per subset. In the study, recently diagnosed type 1 diabetes patients and matched healthy donors were compared on the TCRB repertoires of their sorted circulating CD4+ T cell subsets. Regulatory and stem cell-like memory subsets were obtained from only 8 patients and roughly eight healthy donors, while naive and central memory subsets were obtained from all 30 or so donors. Paper-wide results and their limitations: Shorter templates might have been favored by PCR, but patient and control samples were amplified and corrected together, so both groups would have been affected equally by any skew. In all four CD4+ subsets, TCRB CDR3 length was moderately but significantly shorter in type 1 diabetes patients. The naive, central memory and regulatory TCRB repertoires appeared to resemble one another more closely among patients than among healthy donors. At VDJ recombination sites, type 1 diabetes patients had fewer insertions and more deleted nucleotides, which implies abnormalities in thymic rearrangement. Because cDNA was sequenced instead of genomic DNA, highly expressing activated cells could be over-represented, though the groups showed no difference in activation or CD3 levels. Because small numbers of individuals were included in the HLA sub-analyses, any influence of HLA type on TCRB rearrangement was left unresolved.

This clone has a single count. Its antigen is unknown. Base qualities are not recorded, but no much larger clone differs from it by a single base. The High Capacity cDNA Reverse Transcription Kit was used to reverse transcribe all of the isolated RNA, meaning that expressed TCRB transcripts were what got sequenced. Naive, central memory and regulatory T cell samples underwent deep immunoSEQ sequencing, averaging roughly 3.5 million total reads per sample. Sorted cells were lysed in RLT buffer and RNA was extracted with DNase-treated RNeasy Micro or Mini kits, depending on cell number. To prevent cross-contamination, every cell subset was processed on its own, while patient and healthy donor samples were processed together. TCRB sequences were amplified from cDNA with the immunoSEQ multiplex PCR, producing 87-bp fragments spanning the CDR3 region. Sequencing of the amplicons was performed on the Illumina HiSeq platform. As for how the authors treated the data: Synthetic template baselines were used to correct PCR bias computationally, reads within Hamming distance 2 were collapsed together, and singletons that could not be merged were discarded. Reads were aligned against IMGT to assign V, D and J genes, CDR3 length and insertions or deletions at six rearrangement sites. Clonotype counts were normalized to sorted cell number within each subset before computing true diversity and Gini coefficients with the tcR R package. The overlap coefficient, calculated on TCRB nucleotide sequences, was used to measure repertoire sharing. As a proxy for the pre-selection repertoire, out-of-frame TCRB sequences from naive cells were analyzed. The source is immuneACCESS, and TCRdb retained only in-frame sequences with V and J called. Part of the clones is not carried over; for the studies checked, unresolved V genes explain less than half of this, and the remainder is unexplained. That table is the source of V, J and clone size, and D and trimming were worked out from the DNA. The sample table contains around 250,000 clones; only one count was recorded for approximately 20% of them. 0.025% to 0.035% of the sample goes to the ten largest clones.

From each donor, a single peripheral blood sample of about 110 mL on average was drawn into heparinised tubes. Naive, central memory, regulatory and stem cell-like memory CD4+ T cells were sorted on a BD FACSAria II using a panel including CD45RO, CCR7, CD25, CD127, CD95 and CD27. All sorted populations exceeded 95% purity. PBMCs were isolated immediately by Lymphoprep density gradient centrifugation and stained directly without culture. To minimize batch effects, samples were stained and sorted in pairs, one healthy donor with one patient per experiment. The germline V gene yields MDHEN for CDR1 and SYDVKM for CDR2. From the cysteine up to the phenylalanine, the CDR3 has a length of 12 residues. Only the CDR3 region is kept as DNA, spanning 36 bases read in frame from base 1. Trimming removed 6 bases from V and 9 bases from J; the gene matches leave 4 bases unexplained.

The receptor was isolated from a woman aged 40 to 50 with type 1 diabetes. The sequenced sample consisted of naive CD4+ T cells from blood. In the paper's terms, the cell subset or site label means: true naive CD4+ T cells. In this chain, TRBV28 is recombined with TRBJ2-1; TRBD2 lines up with 8 middle nucleotides. The CDR3 here reads CASRLAGSEQFF. At the DNA level, the sequence is TGTGCCAGCAGATTAGCGGGAAGTGAGCAGTTCTTC. Extended through the reference TRBV28 and TRBJ2-1 proteins, this CDR3 yields the full variable domain: DVKVTQSSRYLVKRTGEKVFLECVQDMDHENMFWYRQDPGLGLRLIYFSYDVKMKEKGDIPEGYSVSREKKERFSLILESASTNQTSMYLCASRLAGSEQFFGPGTRLTVL.